This T cell receptor (beta chain) stems from a study of response to subunit inactivated influenza vaccine. Study-wide results and limits: The study's authors posited that every seasonal influenza vaccination enlists few new T cells.

MiXCR, run by TCRdb on the RT-PCR reads, gives a single entry per CDR3 protein. The table lists more than 700,000 distinct CDR3 sequences, 21% of them singletons. To note about this clonotype: Its antigen is currently unknown.

The receptor comes from a middle-aged man who received an inactivated influenza vaccine. The specimen comprised PBMCs from blood, sampled roughly 5 days after vaccination.

The CDR3 nucleotides read TGTGCCAGCAGCCCCCTGGGGCGGGGGGGCCCCGGGGAGCTGTTTTTT. As protein: CASSPLGRGGPGELFF. The chain is built from TRBV3-1 and TRBJ2-2; 9 bases are a match to TRBD2. The CDR3 length is 16 residues. Trimming cost V 4 bases and J 6 bases; bases outside gene matches: 9. Germline V gene sequence: CDR1 LGHDT, CDR2 YNNKEL (reference sequence). Drawing the rest from reference TRBV3-1 and TRBJ2-2, the complete variable domain is DTAVSQTPKYLVTQMGNDKSIKCEQNLGHDTMYWYKQDSKKFLKIMFSYNNKELIINETVPNRFSPKSPDKAHLNLHINSLELGDSAVYFCASSPLGRGGPGELFFGEGSRLTVL.